Each of the 5 T cell receptor beta chains below was sequenced from the same sample in a study of control samples from healthy donors and cancer patients. The repertoire was sequenced with immunoSEQ multiplex PCR; TCRdb's copy has only in-frame clones and lacks some. The data show tens of thousands of clones, around 94% seen once. The specimen was blood. These receptors originate from a woman younger than 30 in good health.

The genes are TRBV9 and TRBJ1-2, with a possible D match to TRBD1 (6 bases). V was trimmed by 0 bases and J by 3 bases, leaving 15 bases between them. The germline gives CDR1 SGDLS, CDR2 YYNGEE. The CDR3 is made up of 16 amino acids. This CDR3 reads CASSVDAGAGDYGYTF. In DNA, the CDR3 is TGTGCCAGCAGCGTAGATGCGGGGGCGGGCGACTATGGCTACACCTTC.

V gene TRBV6-5 combines with J gene TRBJ2-7; unclear D gene. Trimming left V 2 bases short and J 9 bases short, with 17 bases between. This CDR3 has 14 residues. Germline V gene lookup returns CDR1 MNHEY and CDR2 SVGAGI. CDR3 loop: CASSYQRVPSRQYF. The CDR3 nucleotides read TGTGCCAGCAGTTACCAACGCGTACCCTCTCGGCAGTACTTC.

This rearrangement joins TRBV18 to TRBJ1-2; TRBD1 aligns across 7 bases. The germline gives CDR1 KGHSH, CDR2 LQKENI. The CDR3 length is 14 residues. The V segment lost 6 bases and the J segment 7 bases; nucleotides outside the gene matches: 11. CDR3 nucleotides: TGTGCCAGCTCCGACCGACAGGGTGTGGGTGGCTACACCTTC. Protein product: CASSDRQGVGGYTF.

The chain couples TRBV5-1 to TRBJ1-1; D uncertain. CDR3 length: 12 residues. The V end was cut by 4 bases, the J end by 3 bases, with 7 bases between. The germline V gene has CDR1 SGHRS and CDR2 YFSETQ. CDR3 residues: CASSLGDTEAFF. CDR3 DNA sequence: TGCGCCAGCAGCCTCGGGGACACTGAAGCTTTCTTT.

This chain connects TRBV28 to TRBJ1-2; possible D gene TRBD1, 6 bases. This CDR3 comprises 14 residues. Germline lookup yields CDR1 MDHEN and CDR2 SYDVKM. Trimming removed 4 bases at V and 8 bases at J, with 17 bases between. Here the CDR3 reads CASSWLRGAEGYTF. The CDR3 DNA reads as TGTGCCAGCAGTTGGCTTCGGGGGGCTGAAGGCTACACCTTC.